The present TCR beta chain was sequenced within a study of blood T cell repertoires in COVID-19. For the study at large: Spain, Italy and the United States supplied samples that represented acute and convalescent COVID-19.

Cohorts were based on clinical histories the participants reported. Per the germline V gene, CDR1 is SNHLY and CDR2 is FYNNEI. This CDR3 region has 15 residues. Deletions cut 3 bases from V and 4 bases from J, with 15 bases between. Assay: immunoSEQ multiplex PCR; the TCRdb copy retains only in-frame clones and omits some. The table shows a few hundred thousand clones, with approximately 88% occurring only once. The chain joins TRBV2 to TRBJ2-5, with D possibly matching TRBD1 (5 bases). Sequenced: PBMCs or T cells enriched from blood (not recorded which). The TCR was taken from a man aged 18 to 29 with acute COVID-19. CDR3 in amino acids: CASSEAGPTGETQYF. CDR3 coding DNA: TGTGCCAGCAGTGAGGCCGGGCCAACAGGAGAGACCCAGTACTTC.